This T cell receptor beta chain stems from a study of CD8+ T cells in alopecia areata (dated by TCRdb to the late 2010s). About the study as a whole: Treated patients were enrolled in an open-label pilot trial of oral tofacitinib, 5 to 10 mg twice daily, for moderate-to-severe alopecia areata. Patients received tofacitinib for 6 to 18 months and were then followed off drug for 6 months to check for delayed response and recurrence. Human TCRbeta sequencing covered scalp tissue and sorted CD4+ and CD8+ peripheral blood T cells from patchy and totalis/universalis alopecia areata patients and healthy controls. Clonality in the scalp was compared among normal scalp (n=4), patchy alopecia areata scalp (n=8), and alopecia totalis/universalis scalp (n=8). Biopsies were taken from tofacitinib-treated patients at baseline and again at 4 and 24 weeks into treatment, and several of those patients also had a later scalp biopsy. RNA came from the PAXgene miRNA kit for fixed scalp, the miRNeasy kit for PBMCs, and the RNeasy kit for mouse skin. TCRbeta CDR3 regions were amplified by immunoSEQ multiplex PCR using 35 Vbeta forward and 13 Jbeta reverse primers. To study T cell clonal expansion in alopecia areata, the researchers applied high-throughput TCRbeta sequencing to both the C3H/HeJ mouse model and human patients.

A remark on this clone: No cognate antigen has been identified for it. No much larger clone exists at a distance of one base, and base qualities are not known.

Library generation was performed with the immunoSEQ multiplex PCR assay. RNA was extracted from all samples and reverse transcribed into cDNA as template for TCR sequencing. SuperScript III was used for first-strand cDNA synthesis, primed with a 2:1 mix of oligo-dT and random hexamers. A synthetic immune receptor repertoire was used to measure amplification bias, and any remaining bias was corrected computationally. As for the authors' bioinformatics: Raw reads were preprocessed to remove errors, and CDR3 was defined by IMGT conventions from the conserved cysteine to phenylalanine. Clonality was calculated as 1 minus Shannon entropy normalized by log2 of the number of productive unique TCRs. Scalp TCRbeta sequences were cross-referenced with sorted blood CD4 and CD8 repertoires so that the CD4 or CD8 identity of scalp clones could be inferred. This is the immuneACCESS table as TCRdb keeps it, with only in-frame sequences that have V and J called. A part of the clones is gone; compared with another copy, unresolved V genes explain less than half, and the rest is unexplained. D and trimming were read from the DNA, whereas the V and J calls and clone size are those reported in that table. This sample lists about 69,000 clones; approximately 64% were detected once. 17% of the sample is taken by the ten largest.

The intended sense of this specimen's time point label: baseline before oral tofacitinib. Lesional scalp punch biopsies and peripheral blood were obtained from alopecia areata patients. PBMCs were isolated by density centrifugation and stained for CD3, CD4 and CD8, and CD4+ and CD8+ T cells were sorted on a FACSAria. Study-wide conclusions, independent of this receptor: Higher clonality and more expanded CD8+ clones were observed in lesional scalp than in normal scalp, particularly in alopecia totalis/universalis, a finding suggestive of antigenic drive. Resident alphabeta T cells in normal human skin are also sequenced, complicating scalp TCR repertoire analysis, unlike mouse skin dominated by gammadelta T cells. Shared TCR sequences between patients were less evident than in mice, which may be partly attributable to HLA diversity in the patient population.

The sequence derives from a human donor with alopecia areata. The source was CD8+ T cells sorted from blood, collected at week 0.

The CDR3 reads as follows: CAWSTTPARDEQYF. The bases are TGTGCCTGGAGTACGACCCCCGCGAGGGACGAGCAGTACTTC. The sequence is built from TRBV30 and TRBJ2-7; TRBD2 is a weak D gene call, 5 bases matching. The CDR3 goes from the cysteine to the phenylalanine over 14 residues. Just the 42-base CDR3 DNA is kept, in frame starting at base 1. V was cut back by 2 bases and J by 5 bases, leaving a gap of 16 bases between them. Per the germline V gene (reference sequence), GTSNPN is the CDR1 and SVGIG is the CDR2.